Below are 25 T cell receptor beta chains sequenced from a single sample in a study of shared clonotypes between healthy human individuals. Sequencing was performed with immunoSEQ multiplex PCR; in TCRdb, only in-frame clones are kept and a portion is missing. The sample holds around 1.4 million clones, approximately 98.5% seen once. The source material was naive CD4+ T cells sorted from blood. Subset here: CD45RA+ positively selected. The source of these receptors is a man aged 25 to 45 in good health.

The chain carries TRBV13 and TRBJ2-4, with a possible D match to TRBD2 (5 bases). Germline V gene lookup returns CDR1 PRHDT and CDR2 FYEKMQ (reference sequence). V gave up 1 base and J gave up 1 base, with 5 bases separating them. The CDR3 sequence is 14 residues long. Here the CDR3 reads CASSLAGAKNIQYF. DNA of the CDR3: TGTGCCAGCAGCTTAGCGGGGGCCAAAAACATTCAGTACTTC.

The gene calls are TRBV2 and TRBJ1-5; maybe TRBD1 (5 bases). Germline loops: CDR1 SNHLY, CDR2 FYNNEI. Trimming removed 4 bases at V and 6 bases at J, with 10 bases between. The CDR3 runs 13 residues. The CDR3 protein is CASSVGDFQPQHF. DNA of the CDR3: TGTGCCAGCAGTGTAGGGGATTTTCAGCCCCAGCATTTT.

This chain connects TRBV11-2 to TRBJ1-4; possibly TRBD1 for D (6 bases). The ends were cut back, 5 bases at V and 8 bases at J, with 18 bases in the middle. Germline V gene sequence: CDR1 SGHAT, CDR2 FQNNGV. CDR3 length equals 15 residues. The DNA for the CDR3 is TGTGCCAGCAGCCCCCTCTCGACAGGTTCCGAAAAACTGTTTTTT. This sequence encodes CASSPLSTGSEKLFF.

V and J are TRBV10-1 and TRBJ2-5; 10 nucleotides agree with TRBD1. The CDR3 extends over 14 amino acids. The V gene's germline CDR1 is WNHNN and CDR2 SYGVQD (reference sequence). V trimming: 4 bases; J trimming: 4 bases; junction bases outside the gene matches: 3. CDR3 bases: TGCGCCAGCAGTGCCGGGACAGGGGCAGAGACCCAGTACTTC. This sequence encodes CASSAGTGAETQYF.

The rearrangement links TRBV27 to TRBJ2-1; TRBD2 aligns across 15 bases. CDR1 and CDR2 from the germline V gene are MNHEY and SMNVEV (reference sequence). The CDR3 runs 19 residues. V dropped 0 bases and J dropped 10; count of bases not matched to a gene: 13. CDR3 loop: CASSLSGLAGGGFQWEQFF. For the CDR3, the DNA is TGTGCCAGCAGTTTATCGGGACTAGCGGGAGGCGGGTTTCAATGGGAGCAGTTCTTC.

The chain joins TRBV2 to TRBJ1-1; maybe TRBD1 (5 bases). The CDR3 runs 14 residues. The V end lost 7 bases, the J end lost 0 bases, and 12 bases lay between the germline ends. Per the germline V gene, CDR1 is SNHLY and CDR2 is FYNNEI. CDR3 sequence (DNA): TGTGCCAGCAACTCGCAGGGACTGAACACTGAAGCTTTCTTT. This gives the protein CASNSQGLNTEAFF.

The CDR3 sequence: CASGGGAGGDTQYF. CDR3 in DNA: TGTGCCAGCGGAGGGGGAGCGGGAGGAGATACGCAGTATTTT. The J gene is TRBJ2-3, the V gene TRBV6-5; 9 nucleotides align to TRBD2. V shed 8 bases, J shed 5 bases, and the junction held 8 bases outside the gene matches. The CDR3 runs 14 residues. CDR1 and CDR2 (germline): MNHEY, SVGAGI.

The V call is TRBV9, the J call TRBJ1-4; the match to TRBD1 covers 8 bases. Per germline, CDR1 SGDLS and CDR2 YYNGEE. Trimming at V came to 3 bases and at J to 7 bases, leaving 8 bases not matched to a gene. The CDR3 consists of 15 residues. The CDR3 is CASSATGGRSEKLFF. The CDR3 DNA is TGTGCCAGCAGCGCAACAGGGGGAAGAAGTGAAAAACTGTTTTTT.

This clone was seen just once. This chain connects TRBV14 to TRBJ2-7; D remains ambiguous. Germline assignment: CDR1 SGHDN and CDR2 FVKESK. There are 15 residues in the CDR3. Trimming shortened V by 1 base and J by 3 bases, and 13 bases separated the two germline ends. The CDR3 loop reads CASSQADGLGYEQYF. In DNA form, the CDR3 reads TGTGCCAGCAGCCAAGCTGACGGGCTGGGCTACGAGCAGTACTTC.

As to this clone: This specimen includes other DNA sequences encoding the same CDR3. This chain connects TRBV28 to TRBJ1-5; perhaps TRBD1 as D (5 bases). Trimming cost V 5 bases and J 0 bases, with 8 bases left between them. This CDR3 has 14 amino acids. Germline CDR1 reads MDHEN; CDR2 reads SYDVKM. CDR3 sequence (DNA): TGTGCCAGCAGTCCCGACAGTAGCAATCAGCCCCAGCATTTT. It codes for CASSPDSSNQPQHF.

The chain couples TRBV18 to TRBJ2-2; D possibly matches TRBD1 or TRBD2 (6 bases each). Germline V gene sequence: CDR1 KGHSH, CDR2 LQKENI. This CDR3 comprises 16 residues. The germline V and J ends were trimmed by 6 bases and 4 bases, with 18 bases remaining between them. CDR3 DNA sequence: TGTGCCAGCTCCACAGGGCGGGACCGCGGCACCGGGGAGCTGTTTTTT. Protein: CASSTGRDRGTGELFF.

This chain uses TRBV9 with TRBJ2-5, with D maybe TRBD1 (6 bases). This CDR3 has 15 residues. The germline gives CDR1 SGDLS, CDR2 YYNGEE. With 1 base removed from V and 2 bases from J, the gap between germline ends came to 12 bases. The CDR3 loop is CASSVNQGMQETQYF. The CDR3, as DNA: TGTGCCAGCAGCGTAAACCAGGGGATGCAAGAGACCCAGTACTTC.

The chain links TRBV7-3 to TRBJ2-1, with 11 nucleotides matching TRBD2. The J segment lost 3 bases and the V segment lost 6 bases, leaving 10 bases of the junction unmatched. Germline CDR1 and CDR2: SGHTA and FQGTGA. There are 17 residues in the CDR3. The CDR3 bases are TGTGCCAGCAGACTAAATCCGGGACTAGCGGACTACAATGAGCAGTTCTTC. Encoded protein: CASRLNPGLADYNEQFF.

The gene calls are TRBV7-9 and TRBJ2-7; D unresolved. Germline lookup yields CDR1 SEHNR and CDR2 FQNEAQ (reference sequence). V lost 7 bases and J lost 3, with 13 bases in between. The CDR3 consists of 13 residues. This chain's CDR3 is CASTSSLVYEQYF. CDR3 nucleotide sequence: TGTGCCAGCACCTCAAGTCTAGTCTACGAGCAGTACTTC. Full variable domain (rest looked up from reference TRBV7-9 and TRBJ2-7): DTGVSQNPRHKITKRGQNVTFRCDPISEHNRLYWYRQTLGQGPEFLTYFQNEAQLEKSRLLSDRFSAERPKGSFSTLEIQRTEQGDSAMYLCASTSSLVYEQYFGPGTRLTVT.

A single count supports this clone. This chain uses TRBV5-5 with TRBJ2-1; D is uncertain. V lost 1 base and J lost 4, with 9 bases in between. Germline-derived CDR1 and CDR2 are SGHKS and YYEKEE (reference sequence). The CDR3 totals 14 residues. The CDR3, as DNA: TGTGCCAGCAGCTTGTCTCTCATGTACAATGAGCAGTTCTTC. Translating gives CASSLSLMYNEQFF.

The chain carries TRBV28 and TRBJ1-5; D not certain. The CDR3 spans 15 residues. The germline V gene encodes CDR1 MDHEN and CDR2 SYDVKM. V was trimmed by 1 base and J by 7 bases, leaving 14 bases between them. The CDR3 DNA sequence: TGTGCCAGCAGTTTATACACCCCAGTGGGGCAGCCCCAGCATTTT. It codes for CASSLYTPVGQPQHF. Variable domain in full (rest from reference TRBV28 and TRBJ1-5): DVKVTQSSRYLVKRTGEKVFLECVQDMDHENMFWYRQDPGLGLRLIYFSYDVKMKEKGDIPEGYSVSREKKERFSLILESASTNQTSMYLCASSLYTPVGQPQHFGDGTRLSIL.

The J gene is TRBJ1-1, the V gene TRBV10-3; maybe TRBD1 (6 bases). Germline V gene data show CDR1 as ENHRY and CDR2 as SYGVKD. Trimming left V 2 bases short and J 6 bases short, with 16 bases between. The CDR3 spans 15 residues. In nucleotides, the CDR3 is TGTGCCATCAGTGAGATGGAACAGGGTAGCGCTGAAGCTTTCTTT. It translates to CAISEMEQGSAEAFF.

This chain links TRBV29-1 with TRBJ1-2, with 8 nucleotides matching TRBD1. This CDR3 region has 12 residues. Germline V gene sequence: CDR1 SQVTM, CDR2 ANQGSEA. J lost 9 bases, V lost 4 bases, and 7 bases had no gene match. CDR3 DNA sequence: TGCAGCGTTGTTAGACAGGGGCTACGCTACACCTTC. This codes for CSVVRQGLRYTF.

V is TRBV10-3 and J is TRBJ1-1; D remains ambiguous. This CDR3 is 12 amino acids long. Germline loops: CDR1 ENHRY, CDR2 SYGVKD. The ends were cut back, 3 bases at V and 8 bases at J, with 10 bases in the middle. Here the CDR3 reads CAISERDGEAFF. The CDR3 nucleotides are TGTGCCATCAGTGAAAGAGACGGCGAAGCTTTCTTT.

This rearrangement joins TRBV28 to TRBJ1-4, with 8 bases that match TRBD1. From germline, CDR1 is MDHEN and CDR2 SYDVKM. The CDR3 is made up of 15 amino acids. Trimming at V came to 2 bases and at J to 8 bases, leaving 7 bases not matched to a gene. In DNA form, the CDR3 reads TGTGCCAGCAGTTTAAGCGGGACAGGACCCGAAAAACTGTTTTTT. It encodes CASSLSGTGPEKLFF.

The chain recombines TRBV10-3 with TRBJ2-3; weak D call: TRBD1 (5 bases). Germline CDR1 is ENHRY and CDR2 is SYGVKD. V lost 4 bases and J lost 0, with 14 bases in between. The CDR3 is made up of 16 amino acids. CDR3: CAISGSRAPSTDTQYF. CDR3 nucleotides: TGTGCCATCAGTGGATCCAGGGCTCCTAGCACAGATACGCAGTATTTT.

This clone was seen just once. This chain uses TRBV9 with TRBJ1-2, with 9 bases lining up with TRBD1. J gave up 6 bases and V 3 bases, and 6 bases lay outside the gene matches. The germline CDR1 and CDR2 sequences are SGDLS and YYNGEE. The CDR3 consists of 14 residues. In DNA form, the CDR3 reads TGTGCCAGCAGCGGGGGGACAGGGTTGGATGGCTACACCTTC. The encoded protein is CASSGGTGLDGYTF.

The chain couples TRBV11-2 to TRBJ2-6, with a weak D call TRBD1 (7 bases). Germline CDR1 SGHAT, CDR2 FQNNGV. The CDR3 consists of 13 residues. The germline V and J ends were trimmed by 6 bases and 12 bases, with 15 bases remaining between them. CDR3: CASSTIQGGVLTF. As DNA, the CDR3 is TGTGCCAGCAGTACGATCCAGGGGGGCGTCCTGACTTTC.

The chain combines TRBV2 with TRBJ2-7, with no clear D. CDR3 length equals 15 residues. Germline V gives CDR1 SNHLY, CDR2 FYNNEI. The V end was cut by 6 bases, the J end by 2 bases, with 17 bases between. Written as DNA, the CDR3 is TGTGCCAGCAGCTTCGGACGGACCACTCCCTACGAGCAGTACTTC. Translation gives CASSFGRTTPYEQYF.

The CDR3 loop is CASSPRAGETQYF. As DNA, the CDR3 is TGCGCCAGCAGTCCTCGAGCGGGGGAGACCCAGTACTTC. The chain links TRBV10-1 to TRBJ2-5; TRBD2 aligns across 7 bases. V shed 5 bases and J 5 bases; nucleotides not matched to a gene: 5. CDR1 WNHNN and CDR2 SYGVQD come from the germline V gene (reference sequence). The CDR3 has 13 residues.